These 17 T cell receptor beta chains were sequenced from one sample in a study of blood T cell repertoires in COVID-19. The data were produced by immunoSEQ multiplex PCR, yet TCRdb's version contains in-frame clones alone and is incomplete. The data show roughly 350,000 clones, 85% seen once. Sequenced: peripheral blood. Receptors originate from a woman between 18 and 30 years old with acute or convalescent COVID-19.

This rearrangement joins TRBV4-1 to TRBJ2-1; a weak D match, TRBD2 (6 bases). V gave up 0 bases and J gave up 4 bases, with 13 bases separating them. The CDR3 is made up of 16 amino acids. CDR1 is MGHRA, CDR2 YSYEKL, per germline. The CDR3 reads CASSQESGRRYNEQFF. In DNA form, the CDR3 reads TGCGCCAGCAGCCAAGAAAGTGGGAGGCGGTACAATGAGCAGTTCTTC.

The V and J genes are TRBV7-3 and TRBJ2-1; D is perhaps TRBD2 (6 bases). Germline V gene lookup returns CDR1 SGHTA and CDR2 FQGTGA. The CDR3 extends over 15 amino acids. V gave up 4 bases and J gave up 3 bases, with 13 bases separating them. In DNA form, the CDR3 reads TGTGCCAGCAGCTCGGACGGGGGTTACTACAATGAGCAGTTCTTC. This sequence encodes CASSSDGGYYNEQFF.

The rearrangement uses TRBV4-1 and TRBJ2-7; D is ambiguous. The germline V and J ends were trimmed by 3 bases and 1 base, with 4 bases remaining between them. This CDR3 region has 12 residues. CDR1 is MGHRA and CDR2 is YSYEKL in the germline V gene. The chain's CDR3 is CASSQSSYEQYF. DNA of the CDR3: TGCGCCAGCAGCCAGTCATCCTACGAGCAGTACTTC.

The chain links TRBV6-1 to TRBJ1-1; 10 positions agree with TRBD1. Germline V gene data show CDR1 as MNHNS and CDR2 as SASEGT. V gave up 0 bases and J gave up 5 bases; unmatched junction bases: 3. The CDR3 is made up of 15 amino acids. DNA for the CDR3: TGTGCCAGCAGTGAAGCGACAGGGGGCTGGACTGAAGCTTTCTTT. Translated, it gives CASSEATGGWTEAFF.

This chain joins TRBV19 and TRBJ2-2, with 9 positions matching TRBD1. With V trimmed by 3 bases and J by 4 bases, 6 bases remained unmatched. The CDR3 extends over 16 amino acids. Germline V gives CDR1 LNHDA, CDR2 SQIVND (reference sequence). CDR3 sequence (DNA): TGTGCCAGTAGTATCCGGGACAGGGTTATCACCGGGGAGCTGTTTTTT. Its translation: CASSIRDRVITGELFF.

CDR3 sequence reads: CASSLSGTGIGGYTF. The DNA of the CDR3 is TGTGCCAGCAGTTTATCGGGGACAGGGATCGGTGGCTACACCTTC. The V gene is TRBV27, the J gene TRBJ1-2; the match to TRBD1 covers 9 bases. Germline assignment: CDR1 MNHEY and CDR2 SMNVEV (reference sequence). The CDR3 consists of 15 residues. With V trimmed by 0 bases and J by 7 bases, 6 bases remained unmatched.

CDR3 loop: CASSSGGTGDDNEQFF. CDR3 DNA: TGTGCCAGCAGCTCCGGCGGTACAGGGGACGACAATGAGCAGTTCTTC. The chain combines TRBV13 with TRBJ2-1; 7 bases agree with TRBD1. Looked up from germline, CDR1 is PRHDT and CDR2 is FYEKMQ (reference sequence). The J segment lost 5 bases and the V segment lost 4 bases, leaving 11 bases of the junction unmatched. The CDR3 extends over 16 amino acids.

The V gene is TRBV6-5, the J gene TRBJ2-7; 7 nucleotides align to TRBD2. The CDR3 covers 13 residues. Trimming at V came to 1 base and at J to 6 bases, leaving 3 bases not matched to a gene. CDR1 is MNHEY, CDR2 SVGAGI, per germline. CDR3 sequence (DNA): TGTGCCAGCAGTTACTGGGGAGGGGCCGAGCAGTACTTC. This translates into CASSYWGGAEQYF.

V and J are TRBV6-2 or TRBV6-3 and TRBJ2-1; D unresolved. Looked up from germline, CDR1 is MNHEY and CDR2 is SVGEGT. Trimming pared 2 bases from V and 8 bases from J, leaving 16 bases between. The CDR3 length is 15 residues. The CDR3 loop is CASSYQTWSLDEQFF. The CDR3 DNA is TGTGCCAGCAGTTACCAGACTTGGTCTCTCGATGAGCAGTTCTTC.

The CDR3 region has the DNA TGTGCCAGCAGCCAAGAATCTAGCGGGGGGTACGAGCAGTACTTC. Protein product: CASSQESSGGYEQYF. The V and J genes are TRBV14 and TRBJ2-7; 11 bases map to TRBD2. Looked up from germline, CDR1 is SGHDN and CDR2 is FVKESK. J lost 4 bases, V lost 0 bases, and 2 bases had no gene match. The CDR3 loop spans 15 amino acids.

This chain uses TRBV30 with TRBJ1-3; 9 bases are shared with TRBD1. Looked up from germline, CDR1 is GTSNPN and CDR2 is SVGIG (reference sequence). Unmatched junction bases numbered 3, after V lost 2 bases and J lost 7 bases. The CDR3 is 13 amino acids. CDR3 DNA sequence: TGTGCCTGGAGTCTACAGGGGGCCAACACCATATATTTT. This translates into CAWSLQGANTIYF.

This clone has just a few counts. This sequence joins TRBV29-1 and TRBJ1-1; 8 nucleotides line up with TRBD1. With 3 bases clipped from V and 3 bases from J, the junction kept 3 bases outside the gene matches. Germline lookup yields CDR1 SQVTM and CDR2 ANQGSEA. The CDR3 has 13 amino acids. CDR3 sequence: CSVDAGGYTEAFF. The CDR3 DNA sequence: TGCAGCGTTGATGCAGGGGGCTACACTGAAGCTTTCTTT.

The chain employs TRBV10-3 and TRBJ2-5; D possibly corresponds to TRBD2 (6 bases). Germline loops: CDR1 ENHRY, CDR2 SYGVKD. CDR3 length equals 18 residues. V was pared by 0 bases and J by 5 bases, with 22 bases between. CDR3 sequence reads: CAISESLRDSLLIETQYF. The CDR3, as DNA: TGTGCCATCAGTGAGTCACTCCGGGACTCCCTTCTAATTGAGACCCAGTACTTC.

As regards this clone: This may stem from a read error, because a much larger clone lies one nucleotide away. CDR3 bases: TGTGCCAGCAGTTCGGGCTATGGCTACACCTTC. Encoded protein: CASSSGYGYTF. The genes are TRBV6-5 and TRBJ1-2, with unresolved D. Trimming left V 4 bases short and J 4 bases short, with 4 bases between. CDR3 length equals 11 residues. The germline gives CDR1 MNHEY, CDR2 SVGAGI.

This rearrangement joins TRBV5-1 to TRBJ2-7; a weak D match, TRBD2 (6 bases). The CDR3 is 14 amino acids. V lost 1 base and J lost 2, with 10 bases in between. The germline gives CDR1 SGHRS, CDR2 YFSETQ. The CDR3 DNA is TGCGCCAGCAGCTTGTATGCGGGGACCTACGAGCAGTACTTC. Its protein is CASSLYAGTYEQYF.

The V call is TRBV29-1, the J call TRBJ2-7; TRBD1 matches at 8 bases. V trimming: 6 bases; J trimming: 4 bases; junction bases outside the gene matches: 5. Germline V gives CDR1 SQVTM, CDR2 ANQGSEA. The CDR3 is 12 amino acids. The CDR3 DNA sequence: TGCAGCGTACAGGGGGTAGCATACGAGCAGTACTTC. It specifies CSVQGVAYEQYF.

The chain has TRBV5-1 and TRBJ2-3; D possibly corresponds to TRBD1 (5 bases). The CDR3 is made up of 15 amino acids. V lost 1 base and J lost 2, with 11 bases in between. Germline CDR1 reads SGHRS; CDR2 reads YFSETQ. Here the CDR3 reads CASSLMAGSTDTQYF. The CDR3 DNA is TGCGCCAGCAGCTTGATGGCAGGGTCCACAGATACGCAGTATTTT.